The 4 T cell receptor beta chains below come from one sample, sequenced in a study of blood T cell repertoires in COVID-19. Repertoires were generated with immunoSEQ multiplex PCR, while TCRdb's copy carries only in-frame clones and drops some. The table has around 62,000 clones, about nine tenths seen once; the top ten hold roughly 43%. Material: peripheral blood. Receptors originate from a woman aged 55-70 years with COVID-19, enrolled during active disease.

The chain is built from TRBV3-1 (or the pseudogene TRBV3-2) and TRBJ2-5; 9 positions agree with TRBD2. After removal of 5 bases from V and 4 bases from J, the junction contained 8 bases not matched to a gene. Germline V gene lookup returns CDR1 LGHDT and CDR2 YNNKEL (reference sequence). This CDR3 has 15 residues. The CDR3: CASSGPGTSRETQYF. In DNA form, the CDR3 reads TGTGCCAGCAGCGGACCCGGGACTAGCAGAGAGACCCAGTACTTC.

Turning to this clone: Germline and junction disagree at one end, which may indicate a read error. The chain recombines TRBV5-1 with TRBJ2-1; D unresolved. The CDR3 loop spans 11 amino acids. From germline, CDR1 is SGHRS and CDR2 YFSETQ. The CDR3 nucleotides are TGCGCCTCCCATAACTACGATGAGCAGTTCTTC. It yields the protein CASHNYDEQFF.

A note on this clone: Compared with germline, one end of the junction differs, possibly owing to a read error. The chain couples TRBV7-9 to TRBJ1-1, with a weak D call TRBD1 (5 bases). CDR1 and CDR2 from the germline V gene are SEHNR and FQNEAQ (reference sequence). CDR3 length: 14 amino acids. DNA for the CDR3: TGTGCCAGCAGTTTAGAGGCGGGGCCCACTGAAGCTTTCTTT. Residues: CASSLEAGPTEAFF.

This chain connects TRBV3-1 (or the pseudogene TRBV3-2) to TRBJ2-1, with no clear D. Germline loops: CDR1 LGHDT, CDR2 YNNKEL (reference sequence). The length of the CDR3 is 15 residues. The V gene lost 0 bases and the J gene lost 3 bases, with 9 bases spanning the gap. As DNA, the CDR3 is TGTGCCAGCAGCCAAGATGGAGTCCGCTACAATGAGCAGTTCTTC. Translating gives CASSQDGVRYNEQFF.